These 20 T cell receptor beta chains originate from one sample sequenced in a study of spatial heterogeneity in lung cancer. In TCRdb, the 5' RACE reads were re-called with MiXCR into one record per CDR3 protein. The table includes thousands of distinct CDR3 sequences, about 5% detected once. Stated time point: sample taken at primary tumor resection. Unsorted whole RNA samples from tumor, nontumor lung or frozen PBMC were sequenced. Source: PBMCs, taken at surgery. Receptor source: a male donor with early-stage non-small cell lung cancer.

At least ten counts were recorded for this clonotype. V and J are TRBV18 and TRBJ2-3; possible D gene TRBD1, 6 bases. The V gene lost 5 bases and the J gene lost 1 base, with 10 bases spanning the gap. The CDR3 length is 14 residues. Germline V CDR1 and CDR2: KGHSH, LQKENI. CDR3 region: CASSSDRGTDTQYF. CDR3 coding DNA: TGTGCCAGCTCATCGGACAGAGGCACAGATACGCAGTATTTT.

This clonotype was found many times. The rearrangement joins TRBV5-1 to TRBJ2-5; 7 bases align to TRBD1. Losses at the gene ends were 4 bases for V and 1 base for J; bases not matched to a gene: 4. This CDR3 is built from 14 residues. CDR1 SGHRS and CDR2 YFSETQ come from the germline V gene. The CDR3 DNA sequence: TGCGCCAGCAGCGCCGACAGGGCCCAAGAGACCCAGTACTTC. This gives the protein CASSADRAQETQYF. The full variable domain, rest sourced from reference TRBV5-1 and TRBJ2-5, is KAGVTQTPRYLIKTRGQQVTLSCSPISGHRSVSWYQQTPGQGLQFLFEYFSETQRNKGNFPGRFSGRQFSNSRSEMNVSTLELGDSALYLCASSADRAQETQYFGPGTRLLVL.

In its sample, this clonotype was seen many times. This chain uses TRBV5-1 with TRBJ2-2; no definite D call. The CDR3 is made up of 14 amino acids. The V and J ends lost 4 bases and 6 bases respectively, with 13 bases between them. Germline assignment: CDR1 SGHRS and CDR2 YFSETQ. In nucleotides, the CDR3 is TGCGCCAGCAGCCTGGATTCGGTAGCCGGGGAGCTGTTTTTT. Its translation is CASSLDSVAGELFF.

The chain links TRBV10-2 to TRBJ2-5, with 13 positions matching TRBD2. V was pared by 5 bases and J by 4 bases, with 4 bases of the junction left unmatched. This CDR3 spans 15 amino acids. The V gene's germline CDR1 is WSHSY and CDR2 SAAADI. The CDR3 is CASSRTSGSLETQYF. CDR3 DNA sequence: TGCGCCAGCAGTAGGACTAGCGGGAGTCTAGAGACCCAGTACTTC.

This clonotype was counted ten times or more. J is TRBJ2-7 and V is TRBV2; TRBD2 aligns across 7 bases. V shed 6 bases, J shed 0 bases, and the junction held 8 bases outside the gene matches. CDR3 length: 15 residues. CDR1 is SNHLY, CDR2 FYNNEI, per germline. The CDR3 here is CASRERDARSYEQYF. The CDR3 nucleotides read TGTGCCAGCAGAGAGCGGGACGCACGCTCCTACGAGCAGTACTTC.

This clonotype was observed at least ten times. This chain joins TRBV7-9 and TRBJ1-2; TRBD1 matches 10 bases. CDR1 and CDR2 (germline): SEHNR, FQNEAQ (reference sequence). With V trimmed by 6 bases and J by 7 bases, 5 bases remained unmatched. The CDR3 is made up of 13 amino acids. This chain's CDR3 is CASSWTGGSGYTF. The CDR3 DNA follows: TGTGCCAGCAGTTGGACAGGGGGGTCTGGCTACACCTTC.

The sample holds many counts of this clonotype. The rearrangement uses TRBV28 and TRBJ2-7, with D uncertain. CDR1 is MDHEN, CDR2 SYDVKM, per germline. The CDR3 has 12 residues. V was clipped by 4 bases and J by 2 bases, with 6 bases between them. The CDR3 loop reads CASSSQPYEQYF. The CDR3 bases are TGTGCCAGCAGTTCCCAGCCCTACGAGCAGTACTTC.

With respect to this clonotype: A clone one base away is much larger, so this may be a read error. The chain is built from TRBV9 and TRBJ2-7; D perhaps matches TRBD2 (6 bases). The CDR3 consists of 13 residues. Germline CDR1 SGDLS, CDR2 YYNGEE. The CDR3, as DNA: TGTGTCAGCAGCGTAGGCCCGGGGGACGAGCAGTACTTC. Amino acids: CVSSVGPGDEQYF. The full variable domain, in which reference TRBV9 and TRBJ2-7 provide the parts outside the CDR3, is DSGVTQTPKHLITATGQRVTLRCSPRSGDLSVYWYQQSLDQGLQFLIQYYNGEERAKGNILERFSAQQFPDLHSELNLSSLELGDSALYFCVSSVGPGDEQYFGPGTRLTVT.

The chain employs TRBV4-1 and TRBJ2-7; tentatively, D is TRBD2 (5 bases). Germline V gives CDR1 MGHRA, CDR2 YSYEKL. V was shortened by 1 base and J by 3 bases, with 10 bases between the two germline ends. This CDR3 comprises 14 residues. CDR3 protein: CASSQVGGYYEQYF. The CDR3 DNA follows: TGCGCCAGCAGCCAAGTCGGCGGGTACTACGAGCAGTACTTC.

This chain uses TRBV30 with TRBJ1-1; D remains unclear. The CDR3 runs to 12 residues. The V gene lost 3 bases and the J gene lost 3 bases, with 8 bases spanning the gap. CDR1 and CDR2 from the germline V gene are GTSNPN and SVGIG (reference sequence). In DNA, the CDR3 is TGTGCCTGGAGGGGAGGATACACTGAAGCTTTCTTT. Translating it yields CAWRGGYTEAFF.

There are many counts of this clonotype. The CDR3 nucleotides are TGTGCCAGTACTCCGGACAGGGGAAACTATGGCTACACCTTC. Protein: CASTPDRGNYGYTF. The chain has TRBV19 and TRBJ1-2, with TRBD1 identical over 9 bases. Germline CDR1 reads LNHDA; CDR2 reads SQIVND (reference sequence). The junction had 5 bases not matched to a gene; V was cut back by 7 bases and J by 2 bases. The CDR3 loop spans 14 amino acids.

At least ten counts were recorded for this clonotype. The genes are TRBV9 and TRBJ2-7, with D perhaps TRBD1 (5 bases). CDR1 is SGDLS, CDR2 YYNGEE, per germline. CDR3 size: 16 residues. The ends were cut back, 3 bases at V and 1 base at J, with 17 bases in the middle. The CDR3 DNA sequence: TGTGCCAGCAGCGCTCCCGACAGCACCCCTTCCTACGAGCAGTACTTC. Protein product: CASSAPDSTPSYEQYF.

Worth noting for this clonotype: This may come from a read error, since a much larger clone is one base off. The chain is built from TRBV7-2 and TRBJ2-7, with a tentative D call TRBD1 (6 bases). Germline V lookup: CDR1 SGHTA, CDR2 FQGNSA. The CDR3 length is 14 residues. DNA of the CDR3: TGTGTCAGCAGCTCCTCGGACAGTTTCTACGAGCAGTACTTC. This gives the protein CVSSSSDSFYEQYF. The whole variable domain, remainder taken from reference TRBV7-2 and TRBJ2-7, is GAGVSQSPSNKVTEKGKDVELRCDPISGHTALYWYRQSLGQGLEFLIYFQGNSAPDKSGLPSDRFSAERTGGSVSTLTIQRTQQEDSAVYLCVSSSSDSFYEQYFGPGTRLTVT.

This clonotype was recorded at least ten times. V usage is TRBV5-6 and J usage is TRBJ1-1; no clear D. The CDR3 sequence is 17 residues long. Germline CDR1 and CDR2: SGHDT and YYEEEE. Trimming removed 0 bases from V and 1 base from J, with 16 bases in between. The chain's CDR3 is CASSLDRAGQRNTEAFF. The CDR3 bases are TGTGCCAGCAGCTTGGATAGGGCAGGCCAAAGGAACACTGAAGCTTTCTTT.

This clonotype occurred many times. The V call is TRBV20-1, the J call TRBJ1-5; 8 bases agree with TRBD1. The CDR3 has 15 residues. Trimming at V came to 1 base and at J to 0 bases, leaving 2 bases not matched to a gene. The germline CDR1 and CDR2 sequences are DFQATT and SNEGSKA (reference sequence). CDR3 protein: CSARGQGFSNQPQHF. The CDR3 nucleotides read TGCAGTGCTAGAGGACAGGGGTTTAGCAATCAGCCCCAGCATTTT.

Remarks on this clonotype: At one end the junction does not follow the germline gene, possibly because of a read error. This chain connects TRBV12-3 or TRBV12-4 to TRBJ1-3; D remains unclear. This CDR3 spans 14 amino acids. DNA of the CDR3: TGTGCCAGCAGTTTAGGGTTGTCGAGGGTACTCATCCATTTT. This codes for CASSLGLSRVLIHF.

In this sample, this clonotype turned up many times. The chain uses TRBV4-3 and TRBJ1-6; D unresolved. Trimming took off 0 bases at V and 5 bases at J, with 2 bases between the two ends. The CDR3 is made up of 13 amino acids. Germline V CDR1 and CDR2: LGHNA, YSLEER. The CDR3 region has the DNA TGCGCCAGCAGCCAAGAAAATAATTCACCCCTCCACTTT. It yields the protein CASSQENNSPLHF.

The chain is built from TRBV18 and TRBJ1-1; 9 bases are shared with TRBD1. Germline loops: CDR1 KGHSH, CDR2 LQKENI. V shed 4 bases and J 3 bases; nucleotides not matched to a gene: 6. CDR3 size: 15 residues. The CDR3 sequence is CASSLLGQGHTEAFF. CDR3 sequence (DNA): TGTGCCAGCTCACTTTTAGGACAGGGGCACACTGAAGCTTTCTTT.

This clonotype showed up many times. The V gene is TRBV9, the J gene TRBJ2-7; either TRBD1 or TRBD2 may fit D (5 bases each). The CDR3 loop spans 15 amino acids. With 4 bases removed from V and 0 bases from J, the gap between germline ends came to 14 bases. Germline V CDR1 and CDR2: SGDLS, YYNGEE. The CDR3 is CASSITGTVSYEQYF. In DNA, the CDR3 is TGTGCCAGCAGCATAACCGGGACGGTCTCCTACGAGCAGTACTTC.

With respect to this clonotype: This clone may be a read error of a much larger clone one base away. The rearrangement uses TRBV27 and TRBJ2-7; 7 bases match TRBD1. The CDR3 has 13 residues. Germline CDR1 MNHEY, CDR2 SMNVEV (reference sequence). The CDR3 is CVSSTGQPYEQYF. CDR3 coding DNA: TGTGTCAGCAGTACGGGACAGCCCTACGAGCAGTACTTC.